A selection of T cell receptor beta chains follows, all from one sample in a study of blood T cells in healthy people across ages. TCRdb processed the 5' RACE reads anew with MiXCR; each CDR3 protein has one entry. Of around 800,000 distinct CDR3 sequences listed, roughly 24% are singletons. These data are also associated with another study on T cells of mothers and their children.

Material for sequencing was blood. All receptors come from a boy aged 5 to 17 in good health. CDR3s include the opening cysteine and the closing phenylalanine or tryptophan. D genes are given only for firm matches. Size is stated for part of the rows, as once, few or many counts, or as a class when the clone is expanded.

v_gene,j_gene,abundance,d_gene,CDR3nt,CDR3aa
TRBV27,TRBJ1-1,few,-,TGTGCCAGCAGTTTTAGATTGGGTCCGGGTCCTGAAGCTTTCTTT,CASSFRLGPGPEAFF
TRBV28,TRBJ1-3,few,-,TGTGCCAGCAGTTTATTCTCGACAGGCTCTGGAAACACCATATATTTT,CASSLFSTGSGNTIYF
TRBV4-2,TRBJ2-7,few,-,TGTGCCAGCAGTCCACTCGACTCAACCTACGAGCAGTACTTC,CASSPLDSTYEQYF
TRBV12-3/TRBV12-4,TRBJ2-7,few,-,TGTGCCAGCAGTGCGGGACTCCCCTCCTACGAGCAGTACTTC,CASSAGLPSYEQYF
TRBV7-3,TRBJ1-1,many,TRBD1,TGTGCCAGCAGCTACTCCGGGACAGGGTCGGGCACTGAAGCTTTCTTT,CASSYSGTGSGTEAFF
TRBV20-1,TRBJ2-1,few,-,TGCAGTGCTAGATACTGGGGGGGCCCCTACAATGAGCAGTTCTTC,CSARYWGGPYNEQFF
TRBV12-3/TRBV12-4,TRBJ2-7,-,-,TGTGCCAGCAGTTTAACGACAGGCTACGAGCAGTACTTC,CASSLTTGYEQYF
TRBV2,TRBJ2-4,few,-,TGTGCCAGCAAGTGGGGACAAGGGTTGGCCAAAAACATTCAGTACTTC,CASKWGQGLAKNIQYF
TRBV3-1,TRBJ1-2,few,TRBD1,TGTGCCAGCAGCCAAGATTCGACAGGGGGGTATGGCTACACCTTC,CASSQDSTGGYGYTF
TRBV20-1,TRBJ1-5,few,TRBD1,TGCAGTGCTATATCGCTCAGCGCCGGGACAGATTTTAGCAATCAGCCCCAGCATTTT,CSAISLSAGTDFSNQPQHF
TRBV3-1,TRBJ2-7,-,-,TGTGCCAGCAGACAGGACTGGTTTAGCGAGCAGTACTTC,CASRQDWFSEQYF
TRBV24-1,TRBJ1-4,-,-,TGTGCCACCAGGGGAGGGGAAGGCGAAAAACTGTTTTTT,CATRGGEGEKLFF
TRBV9,TRBJ1-1,-,TRBD1,TGTGCCAGCAGCGCGACAGGGAGTAGCACTGAAGCTTTCTTT,CASSATGSSTEAFF
TRBV9,TRBJ2-3,-,-,TGTGCCAGCAGCGTCCAACAGGCAGATACGCAGTATTTT,CASSVQQADTQYF
TRBV12-3/TRBV12-4,TRBJ2-5,many,-,TGTGCCAGCAGTGCTTATCCCCTGGGTATTGACCAGGCCCAAGAGACCCAGTACTTC,CASSAYPLGIDQAQETQYF
TRBV9,TRBJ1-4,few,TRBD1,TGTGCCAGCAGCGTAACAGGGGGAGGAATTGAAAAACTGTTTTTT,CASSVTGGGIEKLFF
TRBV5-1,TRBJ2-5,-,TRBD2,TGCGCCAGCAGCTTGGCCATTAGCGGGGGAGCTCAAGAGACCCAGTACTTC,CASSLAISGGAQETQYF